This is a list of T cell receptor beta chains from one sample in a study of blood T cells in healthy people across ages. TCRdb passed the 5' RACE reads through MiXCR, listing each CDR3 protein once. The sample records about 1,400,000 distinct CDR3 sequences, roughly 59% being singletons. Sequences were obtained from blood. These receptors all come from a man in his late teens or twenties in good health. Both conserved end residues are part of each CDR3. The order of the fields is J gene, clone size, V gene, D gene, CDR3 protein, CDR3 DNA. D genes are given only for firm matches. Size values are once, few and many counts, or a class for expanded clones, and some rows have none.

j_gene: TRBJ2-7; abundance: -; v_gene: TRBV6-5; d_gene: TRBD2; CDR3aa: CASSYSSPGGRYEQYF; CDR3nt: TGTGCCAGCAGTTACTCTTCCCCGGGAGGCCGGTACGAGCAGTACTTC
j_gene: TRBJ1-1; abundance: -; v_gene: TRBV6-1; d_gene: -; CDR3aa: CASSDPSREAMNTEAFF; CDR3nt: TGTGCCAGCAGTGACCCCTCGCGAGAGGCGATGAACACTGAAGCTTTCTTT
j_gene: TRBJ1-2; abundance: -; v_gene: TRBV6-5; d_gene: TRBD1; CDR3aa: CASSLYRGQGYTF; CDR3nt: TGTGCCAGCAGTCTCTACAGGGGGCAAGGCTACACCTTC
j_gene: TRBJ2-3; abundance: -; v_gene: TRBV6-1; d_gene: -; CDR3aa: CASTPLRSPTDTQYF; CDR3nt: TGTGCCAGTACCCCTTTGCGGTCCCCTACAGATACGCAGTATTTT
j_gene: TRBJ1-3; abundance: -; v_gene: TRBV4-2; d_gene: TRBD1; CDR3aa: CASSQGTGYGNTIYF; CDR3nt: TGTGCCAGCAGCCAAGGGACAGGGTACGGAAACACCATATATTTT
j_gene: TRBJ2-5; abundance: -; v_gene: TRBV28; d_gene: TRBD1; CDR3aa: CASSTTGGQETQYF; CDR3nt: TGTGCCAGCAGCACTACAGGGGGACAAGAGACCCAGTACTTC
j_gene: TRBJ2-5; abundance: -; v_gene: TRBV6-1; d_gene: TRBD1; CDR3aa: CASSTTTGVFETQYF; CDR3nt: TGTGCCAGCAGTACCACCACAGGGGTCTTTGAGACCCAGTACTTC
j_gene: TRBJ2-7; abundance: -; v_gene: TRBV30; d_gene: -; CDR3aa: CAWSRNQYEQYF; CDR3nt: TGTGCCTGGAGTCGAAACCAATACGAGCAGTACTTC
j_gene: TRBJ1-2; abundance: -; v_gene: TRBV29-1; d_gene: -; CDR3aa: CSVMGWVKGYTF; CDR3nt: TGCAGCGTCATGGGATGGGTCAAGGGCTACACCTTC
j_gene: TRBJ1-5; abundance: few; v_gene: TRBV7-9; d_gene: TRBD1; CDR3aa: CASSRQGSLQPQHF; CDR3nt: TGTGCCAGCAGTCGACAGGGGAGCCTTCAGCCCCAGCATTTT
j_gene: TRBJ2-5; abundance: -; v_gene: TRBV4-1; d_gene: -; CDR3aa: CASSQRDGWFGTQYF; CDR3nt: TGCGCCAGCAGCCAAAGGGACGGTTGGTTTGGGACCCAGTACTTC
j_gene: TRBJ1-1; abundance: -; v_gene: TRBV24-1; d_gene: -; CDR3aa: CATTMTENTEAFF; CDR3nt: TGTGCCACCACCATGACAGAGAACACTGAAGCTTTCTTT
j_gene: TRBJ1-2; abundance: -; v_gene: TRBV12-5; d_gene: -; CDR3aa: CASGLGGYTF; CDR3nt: TGTGCTAGTGGTTTGGGCGGCTACACCTTC
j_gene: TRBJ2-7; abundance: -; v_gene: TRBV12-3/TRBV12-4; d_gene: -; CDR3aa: CASSSVPLDSPMPLRLYEQYF; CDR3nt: TGTGCCAGCAGTTCGGTGCCCCTGGACTCTCCTATGCCGCTCCGACTCTACGAGCAGTACTTC
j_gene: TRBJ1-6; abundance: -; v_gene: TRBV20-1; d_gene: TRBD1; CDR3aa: CSAPRGQGTTNSPLHF; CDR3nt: TGCAGTGCTCCCCGAGGACAGGGGACAACTAATTCACCCCTCCACTTT
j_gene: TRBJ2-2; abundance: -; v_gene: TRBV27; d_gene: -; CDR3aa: CASSTSWELGPPGTGELFF; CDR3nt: TGTGCCAGCAGTACCTCGTGGGAACTAGGGCCTCCCGGCACCGGGGAGCTGTTTTTT
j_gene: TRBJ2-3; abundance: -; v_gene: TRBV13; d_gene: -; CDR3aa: CASTRKGRTDTQYF; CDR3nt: TGTGCCAGCACGAGGAAGGGGCGCACAGATACGCAGTATTTT
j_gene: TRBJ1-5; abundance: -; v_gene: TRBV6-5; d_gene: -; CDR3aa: CASSPSVGVADQPQHF; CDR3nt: TGTGCCAGCAGTCCCTCAGTGGGGGTGGCGGATCAGCCCCAGCATTTT
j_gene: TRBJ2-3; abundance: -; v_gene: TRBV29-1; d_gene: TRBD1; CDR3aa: CSVETGSVFTDTLYF; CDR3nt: TGCAGCGTGGAGACAGGGTCGGTTTTCACAGATACGCTGTATTTT
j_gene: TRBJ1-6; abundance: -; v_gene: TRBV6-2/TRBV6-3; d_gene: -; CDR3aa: CASSYGGSGGSPLHF; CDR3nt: TGTGCCAGCAGTTACGGGGGTTCTGGTGGTTCACCCCTCCACTTT
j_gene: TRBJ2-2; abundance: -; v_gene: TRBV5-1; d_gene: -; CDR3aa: CASSLTGLGNTGELFF; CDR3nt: TGCGCCAGCAGCTTGACGGGACTCGGGAACACCGGGGAGCTGTTTTTT
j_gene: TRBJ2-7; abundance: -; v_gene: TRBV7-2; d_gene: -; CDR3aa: CASSLGLTVYEQYF; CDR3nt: TGTGCCAGCAGCTTAGGCCTCACCGTTTACGAGCAGTACTTC
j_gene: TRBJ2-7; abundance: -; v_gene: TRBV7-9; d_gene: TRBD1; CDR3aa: CASSSIQGLAYEQYF; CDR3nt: TGTGCCAGCAGCTCGATACAGGGGCTGGCCTACGAGCAGTACTTC
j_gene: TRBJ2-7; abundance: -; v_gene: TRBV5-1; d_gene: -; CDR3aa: CASRATGATSEEQYF; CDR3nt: TGCGCCAGCAGAGCAACGGGGGCCACGTCGGAAGAGCAGTACTTC
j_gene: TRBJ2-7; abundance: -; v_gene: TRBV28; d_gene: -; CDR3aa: CASTSGGGPLYVQYF; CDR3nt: TGTGCCAGCACCAGTGGCGGGGGCCCCTTATACGTGCAGTACTTC
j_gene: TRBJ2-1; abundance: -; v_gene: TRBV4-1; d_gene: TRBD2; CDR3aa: CASSRIAGGVDNEQFF; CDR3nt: TGCGCCAGCAGCCGGATAGCGGGGGGGGTCGACAATGAGCAGTTCTTC
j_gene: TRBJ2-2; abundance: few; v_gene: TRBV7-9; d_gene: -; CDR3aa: CASSPRNTGELFF; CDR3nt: TGTGCCAGCAGTCCCCGGAACACCGGGGAGCTGTTTTTT
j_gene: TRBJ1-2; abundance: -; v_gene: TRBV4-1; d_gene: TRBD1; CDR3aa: CASSETGDDGYTF; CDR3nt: TGCGCCAGCAGCGAGACAGGGGATGATGGCTACACCTTC
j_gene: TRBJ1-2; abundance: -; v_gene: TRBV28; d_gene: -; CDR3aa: CASSLLGVGRVGYGYTF; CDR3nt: TGTGCCAGCAGTTTATTGGGCGTCGGCAGGGTGGGCTATGGCTACACCTTC
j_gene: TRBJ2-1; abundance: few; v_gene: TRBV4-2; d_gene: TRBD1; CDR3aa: CAGDRRYEQFF; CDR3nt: TGTGCTGGGGACAGGCGGTATGAGCAGTTCTTC
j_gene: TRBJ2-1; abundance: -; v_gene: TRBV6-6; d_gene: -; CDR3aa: CASSLSSANEQFF; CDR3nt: TGTGCCAGCAGTCTCTCTAGCGCCAATGAGCAGTTCTTC
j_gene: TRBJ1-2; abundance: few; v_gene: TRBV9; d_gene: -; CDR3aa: CASSPQRQGPNYGYTF; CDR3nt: TGTGCCAGCAGCCCACAGAGGCAGGGACCGAACTATGGCTACACCTTC
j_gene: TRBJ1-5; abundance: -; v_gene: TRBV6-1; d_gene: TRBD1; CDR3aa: CASSEKRGSEGASNQPQHF; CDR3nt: TGTGCCAGCAGTGAAAAGAGGGGGTCGGAGGGGGCGAGCAATCAGCCCCAGCATTTT
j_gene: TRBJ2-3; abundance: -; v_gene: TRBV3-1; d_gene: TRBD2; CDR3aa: CASSGRLAGSYTDTQYF; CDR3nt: TGTGCCAGCAGCGGCCGACTAGCGGGGAGCTACACAGATACGCAGTATTTT
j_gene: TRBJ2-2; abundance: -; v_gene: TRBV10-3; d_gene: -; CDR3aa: CASSRPNEGQNTGELFF; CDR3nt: TGTGCATCTTCCCGACCGAACGAGGGACAGAACACCGGGGAGCTGTTTTTT
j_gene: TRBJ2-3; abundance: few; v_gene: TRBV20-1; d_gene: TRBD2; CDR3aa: CSARAGGRYPTDTQYF; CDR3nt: TGCAGTGCTAGAGCGGGCGGGAGGTACCCCACAGATACGCAGTATTTT
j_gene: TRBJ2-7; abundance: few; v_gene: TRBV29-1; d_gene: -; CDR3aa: CSVDRVGGEQYF; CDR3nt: TGCAGCGTTGACAGGGTGGGTGGCGAGCAGTACTTC
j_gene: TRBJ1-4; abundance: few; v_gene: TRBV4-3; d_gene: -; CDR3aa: CASSQEWGDEKLFF; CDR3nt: TGCGCCAGCAGCCAAGAGTGGGGGGATGAAAAACTGTTTTTT
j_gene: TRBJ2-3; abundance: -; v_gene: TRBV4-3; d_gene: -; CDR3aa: CASSQGSRGSADTQYF; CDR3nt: TGCGCCAGCAGCCAAGGGTCCAGGGGAAGCGCAGATACGCAGTATTTT
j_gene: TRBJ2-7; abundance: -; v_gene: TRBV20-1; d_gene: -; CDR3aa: CSASLTRTYEQYF; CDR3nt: TGCAGTGCTTCTTTAACTCGGACCTACGAGCAGTACTTC
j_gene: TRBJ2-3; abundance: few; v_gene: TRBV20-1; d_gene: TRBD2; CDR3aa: CSASILAGVLDTQYF; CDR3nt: TGCAGTGCTAGTATACTAGCGGGAGTTCTAGATACGCAGTATTTT
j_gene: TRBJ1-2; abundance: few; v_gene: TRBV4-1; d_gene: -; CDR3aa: CASSPQEVGGYGYTF; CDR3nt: TGCGCCAGCAGCCCACAAGAAGTAGGGGGATATGGCTACACCTTC
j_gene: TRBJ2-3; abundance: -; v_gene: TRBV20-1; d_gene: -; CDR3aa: CSARSKGVTDTQYF; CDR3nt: TGCAGTGCTAGATCGAAAGGGGTCACAGATACGCAGTATTTT
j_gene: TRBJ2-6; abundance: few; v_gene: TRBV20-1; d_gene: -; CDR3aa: CSAKMSGANVLTF; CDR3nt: TGCAGTGCTAAAATGTCTGGGGCCAACGTCCTGACTTTC
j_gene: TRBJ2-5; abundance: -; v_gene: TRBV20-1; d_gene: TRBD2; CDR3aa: CSAKTSGAETQYF; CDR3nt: TGCAGTGCTAAAACTAGCGGGGCGGAGACCCAGTACTTC
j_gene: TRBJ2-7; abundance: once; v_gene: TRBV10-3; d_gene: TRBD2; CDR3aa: CATLETHPFRYRREGPYEQYF; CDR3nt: TGTGCCACCCTGGAGACACATCCCTTTCGATATCGGCGGGAGGGTCCCTACGAGCAGTACTTC
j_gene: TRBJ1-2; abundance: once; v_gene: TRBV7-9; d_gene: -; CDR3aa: CASSLVNRARGYTF; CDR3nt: TGTGCCAGCAGCTTAGTAAACAGGGCGCGGGGCTACACCTTC
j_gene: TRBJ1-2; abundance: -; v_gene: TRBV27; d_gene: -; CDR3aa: CASSFEGEGYGYTF; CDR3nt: TGTGCCAGCAGTTTTGAGGGGGAGGGATATGGCTACACCTTC
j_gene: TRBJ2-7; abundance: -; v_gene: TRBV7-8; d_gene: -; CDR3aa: CASSPQRTHSYEQYF; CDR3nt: TGTGCCAGCAGCCCCCAGAGGACACACTCCTACGAGCAGTACTTC
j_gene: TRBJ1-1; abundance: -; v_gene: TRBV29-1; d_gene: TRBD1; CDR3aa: CSVELTGSTEAFF; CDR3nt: TGCAGCGTTGAACTGACAGGGAGTACTGAAGCTTTCTTT
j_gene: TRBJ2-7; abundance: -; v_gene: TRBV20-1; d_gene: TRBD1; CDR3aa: CSAQDRGQDKQYF; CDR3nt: TGCAGTGCTCAGGACAGGGGGCAAGATAAGCAGTACTTC
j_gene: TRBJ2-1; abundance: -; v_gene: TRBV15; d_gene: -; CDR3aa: CATSRGMFNEQFF; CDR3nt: TGTGCCACCAGCCGGGGGATGTTCAATGAGCAGTTCTTC
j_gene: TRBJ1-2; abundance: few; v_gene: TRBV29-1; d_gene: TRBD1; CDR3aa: CSVGSGGTNYGYTF; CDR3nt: TGCAGCGTGGGGTCAGGGGGAACCAACTATGGCTACACCTTC
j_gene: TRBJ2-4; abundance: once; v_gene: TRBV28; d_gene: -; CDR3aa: CASSFSDRPLAKNIQYF; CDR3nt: TGTGCCAGCAGTTTTTCCGACAGGCCACTAGCCAAAAACATTCAGTACTTC
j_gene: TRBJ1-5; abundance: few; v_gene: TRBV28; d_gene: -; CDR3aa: CASSMQGYQPQHF; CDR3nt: TGTGCCAGCAGCATGCAGGGTTATCAGCCCCAGCATTTT